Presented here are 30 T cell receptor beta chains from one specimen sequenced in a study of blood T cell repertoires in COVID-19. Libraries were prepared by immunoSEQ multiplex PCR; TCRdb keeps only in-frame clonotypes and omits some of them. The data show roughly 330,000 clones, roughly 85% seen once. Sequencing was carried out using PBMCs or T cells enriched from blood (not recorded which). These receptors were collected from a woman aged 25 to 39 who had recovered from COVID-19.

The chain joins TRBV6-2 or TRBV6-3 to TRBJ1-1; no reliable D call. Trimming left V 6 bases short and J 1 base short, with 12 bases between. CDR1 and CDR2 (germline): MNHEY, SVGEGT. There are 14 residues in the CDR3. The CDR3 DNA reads TGTGCCAGCAGCAACGGACGGGAGAACACTGAAGCTTTCTTT. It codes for CASSNGRENTEAFF.

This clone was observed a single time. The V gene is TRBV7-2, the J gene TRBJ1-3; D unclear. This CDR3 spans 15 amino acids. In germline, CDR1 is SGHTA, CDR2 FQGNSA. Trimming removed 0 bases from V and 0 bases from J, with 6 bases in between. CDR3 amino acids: CASSLASYSGNTIYF. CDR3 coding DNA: TGTGCCAGCAGCTTAGCATCCTACTCTGGAAACACCATATATTTT.

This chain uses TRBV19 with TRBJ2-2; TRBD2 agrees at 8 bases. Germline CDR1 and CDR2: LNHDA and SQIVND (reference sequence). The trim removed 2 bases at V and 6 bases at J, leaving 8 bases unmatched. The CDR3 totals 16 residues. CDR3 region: CASSISGGAYAGELFF. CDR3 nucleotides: TGTGCCAGTAGTATATCCGGGGGGGCGTATGCCGGGGAGCTGTTTTTT.

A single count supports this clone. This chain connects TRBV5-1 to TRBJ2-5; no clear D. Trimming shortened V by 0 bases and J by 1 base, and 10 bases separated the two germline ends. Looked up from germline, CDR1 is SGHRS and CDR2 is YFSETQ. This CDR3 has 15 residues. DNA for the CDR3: TGCGCCAGCAGCTTGGCCGCAGAACGCCAAGAGACCCAGTACTTC. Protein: CASSLAAERQETQYF. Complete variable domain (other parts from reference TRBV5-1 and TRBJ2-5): KAGVTQTPRYLIKTRGQQVTLSCSPISGHRSVSWYQQTPGQGLQFLFEYFSETQRNKGNFPGRFSGRQFSNSRSEMNVSTLELGDSALYLCASSLAAERQETQYFGPGTRLLVL.

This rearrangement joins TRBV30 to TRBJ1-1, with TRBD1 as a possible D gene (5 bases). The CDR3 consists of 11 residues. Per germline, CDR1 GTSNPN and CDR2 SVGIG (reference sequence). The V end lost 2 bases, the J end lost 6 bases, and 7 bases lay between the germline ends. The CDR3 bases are TGTGCCTGGAGTAGGGGCCCTGAAGCTTTCTTT. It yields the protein CAWSRGPEAFF. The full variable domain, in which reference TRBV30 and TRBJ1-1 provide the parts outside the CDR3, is SQTIHQWPATLVQPVGSPLSLECTVEGTSNPNLYWYRQAAGRGLQLLFYSVGIGQISSEVPQNLSASRPQDRQFILSSKKLLLSDSGFYLCAWSRGPEAFFGQGTRLTVV.

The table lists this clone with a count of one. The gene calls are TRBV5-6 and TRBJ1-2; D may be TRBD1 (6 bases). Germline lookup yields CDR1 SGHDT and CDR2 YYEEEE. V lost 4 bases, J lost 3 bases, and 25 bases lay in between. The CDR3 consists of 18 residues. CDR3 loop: CASSQLLGQLRSYYGYTF. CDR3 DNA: TGTGCCAGCAGCCAACTCCTCGGACAGCTAAGGTCCTACTATGGCTACACCTTC.

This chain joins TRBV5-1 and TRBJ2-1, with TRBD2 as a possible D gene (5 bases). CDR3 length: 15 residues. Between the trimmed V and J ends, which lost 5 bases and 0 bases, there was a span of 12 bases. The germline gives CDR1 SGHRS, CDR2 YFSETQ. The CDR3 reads CASRNGIGSYNEQFF. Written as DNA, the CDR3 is TGCGCCAGCAGGAACGGGATCGGCTCCTACAATGAGCAGTTCTTC.

The CDR3 is CASSGQGSDYGYTF. For the CDR3, the DNA is TGTGCCAGTAGTGGACAGGGTTCCGACTATGGCTACACCTTC. The chain has TRBV19 and TRBJ1-2; the match to TRBD1 covers 8 bases. The germline CDR1 and CDR2 sequences are LNHDA and SQIVND (reference sequence). The CDR3 totals 14 residues. V gave up 5 bases and J gave up 3 bases; unmatched junction bases: 5.

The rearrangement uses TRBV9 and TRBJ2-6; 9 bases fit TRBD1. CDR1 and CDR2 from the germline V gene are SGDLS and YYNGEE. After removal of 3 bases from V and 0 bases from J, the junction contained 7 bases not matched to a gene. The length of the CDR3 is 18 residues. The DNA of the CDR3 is TGTGCCAGCAGCGCGGGGGACAGGGTAAGCTCTGGGGCCAACGTCCTGACTTTC. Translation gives CASSAGDRVSSGANVLTF.

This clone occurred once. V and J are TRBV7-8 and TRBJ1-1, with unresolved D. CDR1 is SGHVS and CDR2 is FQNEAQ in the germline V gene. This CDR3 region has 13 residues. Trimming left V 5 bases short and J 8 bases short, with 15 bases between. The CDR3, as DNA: TGTGCCAGCAGCCTACCTGGTCGAGGGGAAGCTTTCTTT. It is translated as CASSLPGRGEAFF. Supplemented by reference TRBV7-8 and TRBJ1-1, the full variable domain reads GAGVSQSPRYKVAKRGQDVALRCDPISGHVSLFWYQQALGQGPEFLTYFQNEAQLDKSGLPSDRFFAERPEGSVSTLKIQRTQQEDSAVYLCASSLPGRGEAFFGQGTRLTVV.

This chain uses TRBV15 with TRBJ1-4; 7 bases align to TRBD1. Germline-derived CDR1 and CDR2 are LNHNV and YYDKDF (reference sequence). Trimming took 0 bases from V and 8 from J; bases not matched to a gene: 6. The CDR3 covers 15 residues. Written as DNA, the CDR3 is TGTGCCACCAGCAGAGATAGGGCAGGGGGGGAAAAACTGTTTTTT. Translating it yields CATSRDRAGGEKLFF.

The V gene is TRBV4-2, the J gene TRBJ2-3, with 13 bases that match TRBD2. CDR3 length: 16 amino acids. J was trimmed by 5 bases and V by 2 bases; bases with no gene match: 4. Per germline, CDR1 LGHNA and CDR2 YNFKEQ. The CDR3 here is CASSQKTSGGIDTQYF. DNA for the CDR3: TGTGCCAGCAGCCAAAAGACTAGCGGGGGGATAGATACGCAGTATTTT.

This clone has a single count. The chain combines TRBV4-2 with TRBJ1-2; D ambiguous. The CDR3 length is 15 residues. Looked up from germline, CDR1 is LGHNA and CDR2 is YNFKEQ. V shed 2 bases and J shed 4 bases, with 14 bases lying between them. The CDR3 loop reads CASSQPRTEGYGYTF. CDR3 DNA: TGTGCCAGCAGCCAACCACGCACGGAGGGCTATGGCTACACCTTC.

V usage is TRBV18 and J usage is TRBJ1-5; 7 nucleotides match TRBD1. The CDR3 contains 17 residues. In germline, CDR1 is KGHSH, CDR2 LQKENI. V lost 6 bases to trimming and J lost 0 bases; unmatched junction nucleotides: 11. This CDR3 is CASSARGQRYSNQPQHF. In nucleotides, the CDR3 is TGTGCCAGCTCGGCACGGGGACAGCGATATAGCAATCAGCCCCAGCATTTT.

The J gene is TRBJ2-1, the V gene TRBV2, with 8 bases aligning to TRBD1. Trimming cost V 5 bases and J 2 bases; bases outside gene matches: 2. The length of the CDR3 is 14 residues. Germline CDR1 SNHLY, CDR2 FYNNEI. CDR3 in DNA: TGTGCCAGCAGTCAGGGGGCCACCTACAATGAGCAGTTCTTC. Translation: CASSQGATYNEQFF. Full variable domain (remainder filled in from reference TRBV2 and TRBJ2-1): EPEVTQTPSHQVTQMGQEVILRCVPISNHLYFYWYRQILGQKVEFLVSFYNNEISEKSEIFDDQFSVERPDGSNFTLKIRSTKLEDSAMYFCASSQGATYNEQFFGPGTRLTVL.

CDR3 coding DNA: TGTGCCAGCAGCCAAGAGCAGACAGGGGGCCGTGAGGCTTTCTTT. Translated, it gives CASSQEQTGGREAFF. The chain is built from TRBV4-2 and TRBJ1-1, with TRBD1 matching 10 bases. V trimming: 0 bases; J trimming: 11 bases; junction bases outside the gene matches: 9. The CDR3 has 15 amino acids. The germline CDR1 and CDR2 sequences are LGHNA and YNFKEQ.

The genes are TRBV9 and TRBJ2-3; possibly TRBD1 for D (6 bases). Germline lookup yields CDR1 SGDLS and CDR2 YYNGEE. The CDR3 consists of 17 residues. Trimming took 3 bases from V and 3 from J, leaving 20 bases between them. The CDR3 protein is CASSGPRDRRGTDTQYF. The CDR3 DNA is TGTGCCAGCAGCGGACCTAGGGACCGCAGGGGTACAGATACGCAGTATTTT.

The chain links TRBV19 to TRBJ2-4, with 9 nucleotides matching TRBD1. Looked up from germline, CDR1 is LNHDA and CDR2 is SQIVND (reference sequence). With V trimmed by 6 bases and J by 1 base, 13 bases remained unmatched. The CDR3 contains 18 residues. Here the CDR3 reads CASRGPGQGSGAKNIQYF. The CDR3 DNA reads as TGTGCCAGTAGAGGCCCGGGACAGGGATCCGGGGCCAAAAACATTCAGTACTTC.

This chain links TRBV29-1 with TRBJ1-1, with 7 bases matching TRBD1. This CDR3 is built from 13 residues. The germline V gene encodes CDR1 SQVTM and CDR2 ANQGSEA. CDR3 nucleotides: TGCGGAGCCAAGACAGGGATGAACACTGAAGCTTTCTTT. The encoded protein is CGAKTGMNTEAFF.

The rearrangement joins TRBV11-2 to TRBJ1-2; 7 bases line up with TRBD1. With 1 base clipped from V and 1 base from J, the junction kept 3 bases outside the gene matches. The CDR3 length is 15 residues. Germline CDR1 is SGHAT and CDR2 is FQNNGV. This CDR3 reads CASSLAGQSNYGYTF. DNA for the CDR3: TGTGCCAGCAGCTTAGCGGGACAGAGTAACTATGGCTACACCTTC.

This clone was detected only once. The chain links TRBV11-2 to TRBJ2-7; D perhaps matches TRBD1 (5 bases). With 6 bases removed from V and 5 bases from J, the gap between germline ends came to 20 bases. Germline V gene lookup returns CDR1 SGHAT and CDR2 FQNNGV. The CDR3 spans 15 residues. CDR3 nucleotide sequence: TGTGCCAGCAGTTCGCGTTTGGTCAGGGAAGACGAGCAGTACTTC. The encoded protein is CASSSRLVREDEQYF.

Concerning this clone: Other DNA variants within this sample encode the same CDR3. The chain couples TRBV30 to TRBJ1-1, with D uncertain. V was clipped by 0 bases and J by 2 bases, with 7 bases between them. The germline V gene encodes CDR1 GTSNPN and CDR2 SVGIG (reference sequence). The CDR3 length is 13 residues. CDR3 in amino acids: CAWSVAVNTEAFF. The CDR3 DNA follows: TGTGCCTGGAGTGTCGCAGTCAACACTGAAGCTTTCTTT. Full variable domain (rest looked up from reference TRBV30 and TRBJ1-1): SQTIHQWPATLVQPVGSPLSLECTVEGTSNPNLYWYRQAAGRGLQLLFYSVGIGQISSEVPQNLSASRPQDRQFILSSKKLLLSDSGFYLCAWSVAVNTEAFFGQGTRLTVV.

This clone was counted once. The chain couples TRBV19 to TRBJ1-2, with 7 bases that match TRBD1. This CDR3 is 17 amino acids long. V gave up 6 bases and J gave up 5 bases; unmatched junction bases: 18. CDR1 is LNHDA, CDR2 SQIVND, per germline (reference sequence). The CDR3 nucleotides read TGTGCCAGTAGGGGCAATGACAGGGATGATGGCGGGTATGGCTACACCTTC. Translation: CASRGNDRDDGGYGYTF.

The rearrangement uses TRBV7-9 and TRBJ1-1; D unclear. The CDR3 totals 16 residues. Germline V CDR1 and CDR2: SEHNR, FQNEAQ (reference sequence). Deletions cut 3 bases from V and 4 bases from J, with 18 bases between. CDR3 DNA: TGTGCCAGCAGCTTCAAAGCCCCGGGGTCGGGCACTGAAGCTTTCTTT. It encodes CASSFKAPGSGTEAFF.

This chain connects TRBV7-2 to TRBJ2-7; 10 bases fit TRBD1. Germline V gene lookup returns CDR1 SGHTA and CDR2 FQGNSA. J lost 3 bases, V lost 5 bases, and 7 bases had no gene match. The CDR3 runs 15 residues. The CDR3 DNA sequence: TGTGCCAGCAGCACGCGGACAGGGGGAAACTACGAGCAGTACTTC. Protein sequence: CASSTRTGGNYEQYF.

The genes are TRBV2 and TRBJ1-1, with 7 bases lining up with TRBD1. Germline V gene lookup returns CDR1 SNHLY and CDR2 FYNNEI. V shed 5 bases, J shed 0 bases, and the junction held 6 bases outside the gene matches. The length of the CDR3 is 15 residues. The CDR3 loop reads CASSRTGNMNTEAFF. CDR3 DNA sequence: TGTGCCAGCAGTCGGACAGGCAACATGAACACTGAAGCTTTCTTT. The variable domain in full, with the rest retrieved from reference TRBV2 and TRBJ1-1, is EPEVTQTPSHQVTQMGQEVILRCVPISNHLYFYWYRQILGQKVEFLVSFYNNEISEKSEIFDDQFSVERPDGSNFTLKIRSTKLEDSAMYFCASSRTGNMNTEAFFGQGTRLTVV.

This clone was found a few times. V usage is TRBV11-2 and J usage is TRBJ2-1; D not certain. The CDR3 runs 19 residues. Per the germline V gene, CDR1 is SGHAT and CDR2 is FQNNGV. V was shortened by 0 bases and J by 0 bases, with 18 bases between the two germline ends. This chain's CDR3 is CASSLDRLPGGSSYNEQFF. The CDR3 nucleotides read TGTGCCAGCAGCTTAGATCGTCTCCCAGGTGGAAGCTCCTACAATGAGCAGTTCTTC. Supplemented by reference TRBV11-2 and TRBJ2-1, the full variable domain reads EAGVAQSPRYKIIEKRQSVAFWCNPISGHATLYWYQQILGQGPKLLIQFQNNGVVDDSQLPKDRFSAERLKGVDSTLKIQPAKLEDSAVYLCASSLDRLPGGSSYNEQFFGPGTRLTVL.

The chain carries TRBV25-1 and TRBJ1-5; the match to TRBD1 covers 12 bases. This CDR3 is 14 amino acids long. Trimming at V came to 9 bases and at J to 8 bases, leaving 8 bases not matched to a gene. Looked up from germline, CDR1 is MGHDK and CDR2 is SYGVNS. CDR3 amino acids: CASAGQGAREPQHF. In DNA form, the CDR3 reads TGTGCCAGTGCGGGACAGGGGGCGCGTGAGCCCCAGCATTTT.

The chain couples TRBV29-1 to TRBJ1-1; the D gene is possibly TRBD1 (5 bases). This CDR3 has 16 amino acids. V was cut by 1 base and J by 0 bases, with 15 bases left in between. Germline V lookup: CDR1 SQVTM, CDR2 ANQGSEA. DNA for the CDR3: TGCAGCGTTGAAGGGGAGGGGCGAAATATGAACACTGAAGCTTTCTTT. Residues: CSVEGEGRNMNTEAFF.

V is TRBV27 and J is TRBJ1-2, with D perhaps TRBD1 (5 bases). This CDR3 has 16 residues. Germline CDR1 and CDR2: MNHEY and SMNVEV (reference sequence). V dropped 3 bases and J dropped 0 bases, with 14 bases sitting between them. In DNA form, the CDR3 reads TGTGCCAGCAGTTTCCTCACAGGAGATGCTAACTATGGCTACACCTTC. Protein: CASSFLTGDANYGYTF.